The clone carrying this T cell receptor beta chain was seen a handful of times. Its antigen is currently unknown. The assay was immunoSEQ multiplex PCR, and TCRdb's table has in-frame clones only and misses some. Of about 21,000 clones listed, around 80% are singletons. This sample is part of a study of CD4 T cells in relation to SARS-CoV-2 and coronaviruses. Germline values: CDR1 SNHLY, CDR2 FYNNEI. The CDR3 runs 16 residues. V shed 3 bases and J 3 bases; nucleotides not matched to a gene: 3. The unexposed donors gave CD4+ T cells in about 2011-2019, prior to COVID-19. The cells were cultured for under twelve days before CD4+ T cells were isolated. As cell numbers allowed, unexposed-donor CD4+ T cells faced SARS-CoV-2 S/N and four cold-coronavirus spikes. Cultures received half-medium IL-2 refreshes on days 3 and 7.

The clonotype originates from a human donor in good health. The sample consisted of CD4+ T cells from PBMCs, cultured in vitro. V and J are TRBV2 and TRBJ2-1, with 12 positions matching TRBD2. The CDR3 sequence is CASSEWTSGIYNEQFF. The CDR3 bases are TGTGCCAGCAGTGAGTGGACTAGCGGGATCTACAATGAGCAGTTCTTC.